Listed here are 23 T cell receptor beta chains from one sample, sequenced in a study of cytomegalovirus exposure and HLA in healthy donors. In the PCR, 60 Vbeta and 13 Jbeta primers were used. Clones were read by immunoSEQ multiplex PCR, and TCRdb kept only the in-frame ones, dropping some. The data hold some 150,000 clones, with about 85% observed a single time. Sequencing input: PBMCs. The receptors here all came from a boy younger than 10 in good health and CMV-seronegative.

The chain links TRBV7-8 to TRBJ2-2; D possibly corresponds to TRBD1 (6 bases). This CDR3 is 14 amino acids long. Trimming stripped 4 bases from V and 0 bases from J, with 6 bases between. Germline V CDR1 and CDR2: SGHVS, FQNEAQ. In DNA, the CDR3 is TGTGCCAGCAGCTCAGGGGCGAACACCGGGGAGCTGTTTTTT. It codes for CASSSGANTGELFF.

The chain uses TRBV6-5 and TRBJ2-3; TRBD2 matches 7 bases. The germline gives CDR1 MNHEY, CDR2 SVGAGI. The CDR3 length is 14 residues. V shed 10 bases, J shed 1 base, and the junction held 8 bases outside the gene matches. The CDR3 sequence is CATSRGGRTDTQYF. The CDR3 bases are TGTGCCACTTCCCGCGGGGGTCGCACAGATACGCAGTATTTT.

This chain connects TRBV29-1 to TRBJ2-3; 7 bases map to TRBD1. Trimming took 2 bases from V and 14 from J; bases not matched to a gene: 10. Germline V CDR1 and CDR2: SQVTM, ANQGSEA. This CDR3 has 12 residues. The DNA for the CDR3 is TGCAGCGTTGAACGGGACAGCACTTTGGCGTATTTT. Its protein product is CSVERDSTLAYF.

This clone was picked up a small number of times. The chain links TRBV6-1 to TRBJ2-2; D possibly corresponds to TRBD1 (5 bases). The V and J ends lost 9 bases and 1 base respectively, with 12 bases between them. In germline, CDR1 is MNHNS, CDR2 SASEGT. The CDR3 runs to 14 residues. The CDR3 protein is CASSDRLNTGELFF. In DNA, the CDR3 is TGTGCCAGTTCCGACAGACTGAACACCGGGGAGCTGTTTTTT.

The DNA of the CDR3 is TGCGCCAGCAGCTTGGTCGGAGGGGCAGGGCCCAATGAGCAGTTCTTC. It encodes CASSLVGGAGPNEQFF. The V call is TRBV5-1, the J call TRBJ2-1, with D maybe TRBD2 (6 bases). Germline CDR1 reads SGHRS; CDR2 reads YFSETQ. Trimming stripped 0 bases from V and 6 bases from J, with 16 bases between. This CDR3 contains 16 residues.

The chain combines TRBV7-9 with TRBJ2-1, with 8 bases identical to TRBD2. Germline V CDR1 and CDR2: SEHNR, FQNEAQ (reference sequence). The junction had 7 bases not matched to a gene; V was cut back by 3 bases and J by 0 bases. The CDR3 loop spans 17 amino acids. CDR3 region: CASSFRGSGSSYNEQFF. The CDR3 region has the DNA TGTGCCAGCAGCTTTCGTGGGAGCGGGAGCTCCTACAATGAGCAGTTCTTC.

The rearrangement uses TRBV9 and TRBJ2-3, with TRBD2 matching over 7 bases. Germline assignment: CDR1 SGDLS and CDR2 YYNGEE. This CDR3 is built from 16 residues. Unmatched junction bases numbered 7, after V lost 0 bases and J lost 3 bases. CDR3 sequence (DNA): TGTGCCAGCAGCGTAGACTTGCGGGAGCCGACAGATACGCAGTATTTT. Translation gives CASSVDLREPTDTQYF.

The chain is built from TRBV18 and TRBJ2-1; 10 bases fit TRBD2. Losses at the gene ends were 4 bases for V and 7 bases for J; bases not matched to a gene: 7. This CDR3 contains 15 residues. Germline-derived CDR1 and CDR2 are KGHSH and LQKENI. The CDR3 sequence: CASSQLAGTGNEQFF. DNA for the CDR3: TGTGCCAGCTCACAACTAGCGGGAACGGGTAATGAGCAGTTCTTC.

As for this clone: In this CDR3 the conserved last residue, phenylalanine or tryptophan, is missing, so a read error is likely. The rearrangement links TRBV11-3 to TRBJ2-7; D might be TRBD1 (6 bases). CDR3 length: 14 amino acids. V lost 5 bases to trimming and J lost 0 bases, with 11 bases between them. CDR1 is SGHNT, CDR2 YENEEA, per germline. The CDR3 sequence: CASSGTRSSYEQYL. In DNA, the CDR3 is TGTGCCAGCAGCGGGACACGCAGCTCCTACGAGCAGTACCTC.

The CDR3 region has the DNA TGTGCCAGCAGCTTGCGCTCCTACGAGCAGTACTTC. Amino acids: CASSLRSYEQYF. The J gene is TRBJ2-7, the V gene TRBV7-8; D gene unclear. Germline V CDR1 and CDR2: SGHVS, FQNEAQ. Trimming took off 3 bases at V and 0 bases at J, with 3 bases between the two ends. The CDR3 is made up of 12 amino acids.

The V call is TRBV7-3, the J call TRBJ1-6, with 9 bases fitting TRBD1. CDR1 and CDR2 from the germline V gene are SGHTA and FQGTGA. This CDR3 contains 15 residues. V shed 3 bases, J shed 7 bases, and the junction held 4 bases outside the gene matches. The CDR3 DNA follows: TGTGCCAGCAGCTTGGGACAGGGAGCCAATTCACCCCTCCACTTT. Translation gives CASSLGQGANSPLHF. The full variable domain, rest sourced from reference TRBV7-3 and TRBJ1-6, is GAGVSQTPSNKVTEKGKYVELRCDPISGHTALYWYRQSLGQGPEFLIYFQGTGAADDSGLPNDRFFAVRPEGSVSTLKIQRTERGDSAVYLCASSLGQGANSPLHFGNGTRLTVT.

J is TRBJ2-3 and V is TRBV5-1; 11 bases are a match to TRBD2. Germline-derived CDR1 and CDR2 are SGHRS and YFSETQ. This CDR3 is 17 amino acids long. J was trimmed by 1 base and V by 7 bases; bases with no gene match: 11. Here the CDR3 reads CASRGTSGYRGTDTQYF. The CDR3 nucleotides are TGCGCCAGCCGAGGGACTAGCGGATACCGAGGCACAGATACGCAGTATTTT.

The rearrangement links TRBV15 to TRBJ1-3; D not resolved. V dropped 2 bases and J dropped 0 bases, with 14 bases sitting between them. CDR1 and CDR2 (germline): LNHNV, YYDKDF (reference sequence). The CDR3 is made up of 17 amino acids. CDR3 nucleotides: TGTGCCACCAGCAGAATGGGCCAGATCATCTCTGGAAACACCATATATTTT. Translated, it gives CATSRMGQIISGNTIYF.

V usage is TRBV9 and J usage is TRBJ2-1; perhaps TRBD2 as D (6 bases). V was pared by 0 bases and J by 14 bases, with 18 bases between. The CDR3 length is 14 residues. CDR1 and CDR2 from the germline V gene are SGDLS and YYNGEE. The CDR3 DNA sequence: TGTGCCAGCAGCGTAGAACGGGAGAGTGATCTGAAGTTCTTC. This gives the protein CASSVERESDLKFF. The full variable domain, with the rest looked up from reference TRBV9 and TRBJ2-1, is DSGVTQTPKHLITATGQRVTLRCSPRSGDLSVYWYQQSLDQGLQFLIQYYNGEERAKGNILERFSAQQFPDLHSELNLSSLELGDSALYFCASSVERESDLKFFGPGTRLTVL.

V and J are TRBV12-5 and TRBJ2-3; 8 bases match TRBD2. The ends lost 2 bases at V and 0 bases at J; junction bases unmatched: 22. This CDR3 spans 22 amino acids. Germline values: CDR1 LGHNT, CDR2 FRNRAP. CDR3 residues: CASGLSPWGGGTVISSTDTQYF. CDR3 DNA: TGTGCTAGTGGTTTGTCCCCTTGGGGCGGGGGGACCGTAATTTCTAGCACAGATACGCAGTATTTT. The variable domain in full, completed from reference TRBV12-5 and TRBJ2-3, reads DARVTQTPRHKVTEMGQEVTMRCQPILGHNTVFWYRQTMMQGLELLAYFRNRAPLDDSGMPKDRFSAEMPDATLATLKIQPSEPRDSAVYFCASGLSPWGGGTVISSTDTQYFGPGTRLTVL.

The chain employs TRBV25-1 and TRBJ2-1, with D hard to call. V was trimmed by 2 bases and J by 5 bases, leaving 7 bases between them. The V gene's germline CDR1 is MGHDK and CDR2 SYGVNS. The length of the CDR3 is 13 residues. Here the CDR3 reads CASSEDINNEQFF. CDR3 DNA sequence: TGTGCCAGCAGTGAAGACATAAACAATGAGCAGTTCTTC.

This clone was observed a single time. CDR3 DNA sequence: TGTGCCAGCAGCGGCGTTTCGCTAGCGGGGAACGATGATACGCAGTATTTT. Translation: CASSGVSLAGNDDTQYF. V and J are TRBV5-4 and TRBJ2-3; 9 positions match TRBD2. V lost 4 bases to trimming and J lost 6 bases; unmatched junction nucleotides: 15. Germline CDR1 is SGHNT and CDR2 is YYREEE (reference sequence). The CDR3 is made up of 17 amino acids.

Remarks on this clone: The sample contains more than one DNA sequence encoding this CDR3. CDR3 coding DNA: TGCGCCAGCAGCCAAGAGACTAGCGGGAGCTACAATGAGCAGTTCTTC. Protein product: CASSQETSGSYNEQFF. The V and J genes are TRBV4-3 and TRBJ2-1; 12 bases line up with TRBD2. This CDR3 spans 16 amino acids. Trimming at V came to 0 bases and at J to 3 bases, leaving 0 bases not matched to a gene. Per the germline V gene, CDR1 is LGHNA and CDR2 is YSLEER.

The chain carries TRBV4-3 and TRBJ1-2; D possibly corresponds to TRBD1 (6 bases). Germline loops: CDR1 LGHNA, CDR2 YSLEER. The CDR3 spans 14 residues. Trimming left V 0 bases short and J 2 bases short, with 7 bases between. CDR3 amino acids: CASSQDQGNYGYTF. Here the CDR3 DNA reads TGCGCCAGCAGCCAAGATCAGGGGAACTATGGCTACACCTTC.

In DNA form, the CDR3 reads TGCGCCAGCAGTCGAACGGCAGGGGCTGATTTAGCCAAAAACATTCAGTACTTC. As protein: CASSRTAGADLAKNIQYF. The chain is built from TRBV5-1 and TRBJ2-4; weak D call: TRBD1 (6 bases). This CDR3 has 18 residues. Germline CDR1 is SGHRS and CDR2 is YFSETQ. Trimming removed 5 bases from V and 0 bases from J, with 21 bases in between.

The V gene is TRBV6-5, the J gene TRBJ2-7; TRBD1 might be the D (6 bases). CDR3 length equals 13 residues. Germline V CDR1 and CDR2: MNHEY, SVGAGI. V lost 5 bases to trimming and J lost 2 bases, with 10 bases between them. Written as DNA, the CDR3 is TGTGCCAGCAGTATGGACAGAACCTACGAGCAGTACTTC. This translates into CASSMDRTYEQYF.

The CDR3 region is CASSYNGQGLTDTQYF. The CDR3 DNA reads TGTGCCAGCAGTTACAACGGACAGGGGCTCACAGATACGCAGTATTTT. This chain connects TRBV6-5 to TRBJ2-3; 9 bases fit TRBD1. J was trimmed by 2 bases and V by 2 bases; bases with no gene match: 5. The CDR3 loop spans 16 amino acids. The germline gives CDR1 MNHEY, CDR2 SVGAGI.

This CDR3 is CASSEALAGGTDTQYF. In DNA, the CDR3 is TGCGCCAGCAGTGAGGCCTTGGCGGGAGGCACAGATACGCAGTATTTT. This chain joins TRBV10-1 and TRBJ2-3; 7 bases align to TRBD2. The V and J ends lost 2 bases and 1 base, in that order; junction bases with no gene match: 6. The CDR3 extends over 16 amino acids. The V gene's germline CDR1 is WNHNN and CDR2 SYGVQD (reference sequence).